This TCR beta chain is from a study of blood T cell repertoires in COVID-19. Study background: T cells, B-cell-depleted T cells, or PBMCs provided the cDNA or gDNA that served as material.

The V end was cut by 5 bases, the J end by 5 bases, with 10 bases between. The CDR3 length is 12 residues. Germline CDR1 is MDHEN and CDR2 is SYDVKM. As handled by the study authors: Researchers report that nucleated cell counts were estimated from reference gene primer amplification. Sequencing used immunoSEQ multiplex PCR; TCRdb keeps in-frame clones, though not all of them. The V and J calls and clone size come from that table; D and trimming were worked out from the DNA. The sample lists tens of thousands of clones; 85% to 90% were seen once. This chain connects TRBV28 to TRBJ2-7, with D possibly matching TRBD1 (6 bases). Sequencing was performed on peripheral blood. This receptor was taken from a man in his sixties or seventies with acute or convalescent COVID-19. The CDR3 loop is CASSHRVHEQYV. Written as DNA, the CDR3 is TGTGCCAGCAGTCACAGGGTCCACGAGCAGTACGTC.